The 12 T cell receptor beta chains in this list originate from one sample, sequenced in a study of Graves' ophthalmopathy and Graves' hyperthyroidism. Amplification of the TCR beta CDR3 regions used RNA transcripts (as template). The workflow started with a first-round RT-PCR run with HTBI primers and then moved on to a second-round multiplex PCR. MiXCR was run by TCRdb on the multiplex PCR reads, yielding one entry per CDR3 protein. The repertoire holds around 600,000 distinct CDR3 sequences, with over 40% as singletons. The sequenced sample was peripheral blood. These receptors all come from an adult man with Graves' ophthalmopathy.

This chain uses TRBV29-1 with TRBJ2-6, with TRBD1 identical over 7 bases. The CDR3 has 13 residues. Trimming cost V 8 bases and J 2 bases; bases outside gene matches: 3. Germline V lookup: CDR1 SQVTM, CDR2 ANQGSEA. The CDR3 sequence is CSLQGPGANVLTF. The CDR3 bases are TGCAGCTTACAGGGGCCTGGGGCCAACGTCCTGACTTTC.

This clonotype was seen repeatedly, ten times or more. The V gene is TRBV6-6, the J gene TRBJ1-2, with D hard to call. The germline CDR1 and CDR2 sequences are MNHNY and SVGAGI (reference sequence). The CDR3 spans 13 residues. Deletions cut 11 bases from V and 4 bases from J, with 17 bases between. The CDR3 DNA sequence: TGTGCCGTTTCACAACCCGAGGCCTATGGCTACACCTTC. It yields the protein CAVSQPEAYGYTF.

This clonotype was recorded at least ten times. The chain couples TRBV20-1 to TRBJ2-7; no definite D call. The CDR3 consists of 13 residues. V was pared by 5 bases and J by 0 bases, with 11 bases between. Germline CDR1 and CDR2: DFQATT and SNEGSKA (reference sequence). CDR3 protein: CSALLGSSYEQYF. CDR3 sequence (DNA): TGCAGTGCTTTACTTGGTTCCTCCTACGAGCAGTACTTC.

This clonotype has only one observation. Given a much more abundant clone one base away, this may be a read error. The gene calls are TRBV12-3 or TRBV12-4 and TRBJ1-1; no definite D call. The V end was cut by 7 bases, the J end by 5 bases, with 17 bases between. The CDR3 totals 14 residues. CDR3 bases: TGTGCCAGCACCCTAGAGGGTGGCGGGACTGAAGCTTTCTTT. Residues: CASTLEGGGTEAFF.

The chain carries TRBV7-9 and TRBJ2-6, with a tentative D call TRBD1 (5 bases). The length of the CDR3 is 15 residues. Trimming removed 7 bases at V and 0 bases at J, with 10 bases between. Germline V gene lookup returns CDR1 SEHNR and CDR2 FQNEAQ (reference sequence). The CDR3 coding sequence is TGTGCCAGCACCGCTAGGGGCTCTGGGGCCAACGTCCTGACTTTC. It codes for CASTARGSGANVLTF.

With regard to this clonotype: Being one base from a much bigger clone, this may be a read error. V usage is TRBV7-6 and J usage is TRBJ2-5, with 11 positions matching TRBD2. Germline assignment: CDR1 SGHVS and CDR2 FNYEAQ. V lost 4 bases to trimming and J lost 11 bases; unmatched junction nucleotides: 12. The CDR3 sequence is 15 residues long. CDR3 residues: CASSSLTSGDLVQYF. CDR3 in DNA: TGTGCCAGCAGCTCTTTGACTAGCGGGGATTTGGTGCAGTACTTC.

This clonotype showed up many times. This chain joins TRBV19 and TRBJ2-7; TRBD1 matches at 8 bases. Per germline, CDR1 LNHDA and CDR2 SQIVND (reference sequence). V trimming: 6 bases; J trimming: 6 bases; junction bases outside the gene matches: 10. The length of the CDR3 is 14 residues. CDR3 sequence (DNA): TGTGCCAGTAGCCCGGGACAGGATCTCCCCGAGCAGTACTTC. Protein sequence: CASSPGQDLPEQYF.

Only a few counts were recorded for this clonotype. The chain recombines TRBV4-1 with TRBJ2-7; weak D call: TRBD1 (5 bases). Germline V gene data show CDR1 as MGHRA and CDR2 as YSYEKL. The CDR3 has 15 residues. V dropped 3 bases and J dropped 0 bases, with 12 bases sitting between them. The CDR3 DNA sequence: TGCGCCAGCAGCCAGACAGTGTTGAGCTCCTACGAGCAGTACTTC. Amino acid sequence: CASSQTVLSSYEQYF.

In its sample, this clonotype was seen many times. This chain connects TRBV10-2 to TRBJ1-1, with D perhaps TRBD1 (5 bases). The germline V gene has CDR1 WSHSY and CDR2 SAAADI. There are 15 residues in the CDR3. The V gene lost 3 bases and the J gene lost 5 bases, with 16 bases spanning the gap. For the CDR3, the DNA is TGCGCCAGCAGTGAATCGGGACGAGGGGCGACTGAAGCTTTCTTT. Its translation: CASSESGRGATEAFF.

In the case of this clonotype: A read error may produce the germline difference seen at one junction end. In nucleotides, the CDR3 is TGTGCCATCCGTGAGTCGACGAATTCACCCCTCCACTTT. Its protein product is CAIRESTNSPLHF. The chain employs TRBV10-3 and TRBJ1-6, with D hard to call. CDR3 length equals 13 residues. CDR1 ENHRY and CDR2 SYGVKD come from the germline V gene.

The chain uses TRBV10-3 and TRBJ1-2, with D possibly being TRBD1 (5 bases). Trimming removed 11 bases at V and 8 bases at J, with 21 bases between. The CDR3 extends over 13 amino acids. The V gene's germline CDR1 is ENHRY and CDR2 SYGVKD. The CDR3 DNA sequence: TGTGCCGGCGCGACGGGGCAGGGAGGCGGCTACACCTTC. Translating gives CAGATGQGGGYTF.

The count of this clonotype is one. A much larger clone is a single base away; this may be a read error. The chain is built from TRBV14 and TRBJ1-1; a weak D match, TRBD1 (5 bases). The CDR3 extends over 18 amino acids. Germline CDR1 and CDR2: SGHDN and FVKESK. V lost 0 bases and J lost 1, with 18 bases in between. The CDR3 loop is CASSQDPAGFGQNTEAFF. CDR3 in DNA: TGTGCCAGCAGCCAAGATCCTGCAGGGTTTGGGCAGAACACTGAAGCTTTCTTT.